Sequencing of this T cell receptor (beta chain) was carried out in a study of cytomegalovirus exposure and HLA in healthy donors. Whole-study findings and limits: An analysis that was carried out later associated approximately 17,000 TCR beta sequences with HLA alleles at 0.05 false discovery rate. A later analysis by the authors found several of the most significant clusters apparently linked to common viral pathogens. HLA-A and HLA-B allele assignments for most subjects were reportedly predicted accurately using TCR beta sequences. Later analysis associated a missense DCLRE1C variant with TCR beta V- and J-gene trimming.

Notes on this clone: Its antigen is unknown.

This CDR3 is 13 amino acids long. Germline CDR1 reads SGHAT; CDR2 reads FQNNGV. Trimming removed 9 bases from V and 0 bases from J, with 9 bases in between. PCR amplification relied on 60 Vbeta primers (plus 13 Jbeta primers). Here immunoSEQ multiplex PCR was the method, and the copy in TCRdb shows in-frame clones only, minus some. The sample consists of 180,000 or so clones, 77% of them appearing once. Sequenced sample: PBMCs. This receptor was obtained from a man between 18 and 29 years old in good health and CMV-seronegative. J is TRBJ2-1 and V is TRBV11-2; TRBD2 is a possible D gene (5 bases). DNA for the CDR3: TGTGCCAGTTTAGCGCACTCCTACAATGAGCAGTTCTTC. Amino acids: CASLAHSYNEQFF.